Listed here are 24 T cell receptor beta chains from one sample, sequenced in a study of PD-1 blockade in mismatch repair-deficient tumors. Produced via immunoSEQ multiplex PCR; TCRdb's table is partial and in-frame only. The sample carries some 40,000 clones, 65% to 85% recorded once. This sample comprised PBMCs, obtained 38 to 40 weeks after starting pembrolizumab. Receptors originate from an adult with mismatch repair-deficient cancer.

The chain employs TRBV6-1 and TRBJ1-4; 10 bases align to TRBD1. Germline lookup yields CDR1 MNHNS and CDR2 SASEGT. J was trimmed by 10 bases and V by 2 bases; bases with no gene match: 4. The CDR3 consists of 14 residues. CDR3 residues: CASSERQGAGKLFF. The CDR3 nucleotides are TGTGCCAGCAGTGAACGACAGGGGGCAGGAAAACTGTTTTTT.

The chain uses TRBV5-1 and TRBJ2-5; 7 bases are a match to TRBD1. The CDR3 sequence is 14 residues long. After removal of 3 bases from V and 5 bases from J, the junction contained 7 bases not matched to a gene. Germline V gives CDR1 SGHRS, CDR2 YFSETQ. CDR3 sequence (DNA): TGCGCCAGCAGCTCGACAGGGAAGTGGGAGACCCAGTACTTC. It encodes CASSSTGKWETQYF.

This clone appeared once. The CDR3 reads CASSVEGQGIYEQYF. The CDR3 bases are TGTGCCAGCAGCGTAGAGGGACAGGGGATCTACGAGCAGTACTTC. This chain links TRBV9 with TRBJ2-7, with TRBD1 identical over 10 bases. Looked up from germline, CDR1 is SGDLS and CDR2 is YYNGEE. The CDR3 sequence is 15 residues long. Trimming at V came to 0 bases and at J to 3 bases, leaving 3 bases not matched to a gene. The entire variable domain, with the rest obtained from reference TRBV9 and TRBJ2-7, is as follows: DSGVTQTPKHLITATGQRVTLRCSPRSGDLSVYWYQQSLDQGLQFLIQYYNGEERAKGNILERFSAQQFPDLHSELNLSSLELGDSALYFCASSVEGQGIYEQYFGPGTRLTVT.

The chain recombines TRBV27 with TRBJ2-5; 8 bases align to TRBD2. CDR3 length: 14 amino acids. Germline V gives CDR1 MNHEY, CDR2 SMNVEV (reference sequence). The V segment lost 4 bases and the J segment 5 bases; nucleotides outside the gene matches: 6. CDR3 DNA sequence: TGTGCCAGCAGTTCGCGGGGGGATCCGGAGACCCAGTACTTC. It specifies CASSSRGDPETQYF.

This clone was observed a single time. The chain uses TRBV7-2 and TRBJ1-1; TRBD1 might be the D (5 bases). The length of the CDR3 is 15 residues. With 2 bases removed from V and 5 bases from J, the gap between germline ends came to 15 bases. Germline CDR1 reads SGHTA; CDR2 reads FQGNSA. In DNA, the CDR3 is TGTGCCAGCAGCTTACTTTTGGCTCAGGGAACTGAAGCTTTCTTT. As protein: CASSLLLAQGTEAFF.

CDR3 protein: CATSRDRAGGREEKLFF. The DNA for the CDR3 is TGTGCCACCAGCAGAGATCGGGCAGGGGGCCGAGAGGAAAAACTGTTTTTT. The J gene is TRBJ1-4, the V gene TRBV15; 8 nucleotides agree with TRBD1. V was clipped by 0 bases and J by 8 bases; unmatched bases: 11. This CDR3 comprises 17 residues. The germline CDR1 and CDR2 sequences are LNHNV and YYDKDF (reference sequence).

This clone was observed once. The CDR3 DNA reads as TGCGCCAGCAGCTTGGGACGGGAACACACTGAAGCTTTCTTT. Translated, it gives CASSLGREHTEAFF. This rearrangement joins TRBV5-1 to TRBJ1-1, with D unresolved. Looked up from germline, CDR1 is SGHRS and CDR2 is YFSETQ. V was shortened by 0 bases and J by 3 bases, with 9 bases between the two germline ends. The CDR3 is 14 residues long.

The chain couples TRBV28 to TRBJ2-5, with TRBD1 matching over 9 bases. CDR1 and CDR2 from the germline V gene are MDHEN and SYDVKM. With V trimmed by 6 bases and J by 2 bases, 10 bases remained unmatched. The CDR3 is made up of 16 amino acids. CDR3 amino acids: CASSPAGTGNQETQYF. CDR3 sequence (DNA): TGTGCCAGCAGCCCTGCCGGGACAGGGAATCAAGAGACCCAGTACTTC. Full variable domain (outside the CDR3, taken from reference TRBV28 and TRBJ2-5): DVKVTQSSRYLVKRTGEKVFLECVQDMDHENMFWYRQDPGLGLRLIYFSYDVKMKEKGDIPEGYSVSREKKERFSLILESASTNQTSMYLCASSPAGTGNQETQYFGPGTRLLVL.

This clone has just one count. Relative to the germline gene, one junction end is altered; a read error may explain this. Different DNA sequences within this sample yield the same CDR3. The V gene is TRBV19, the J gene TRBJ2-7; D perhaps matches TRBD2 (7 bases). The CDR3 has 14 residues. In germline, CDR1 is LNHDA, CDR2 SQIVND (reference sequence). CDR3 in DNA: TGCGCCAGTGCCGAGGGGGGGAGCCGTTTCGAGCAGTACTTC. This gives the protein CASAEGGSRFEQYF.

This clone has a single count. The V and J genes are TRBV6-5 and TRBJ1-1; 7 nucleotides match TRBD1. J gave up 10 bases and V 6 bases, and 14 bases lay outside the gene matches. The CDR3 has 14 amino acids. Germline loops: CDR1 MNHEY, CDR2 SVGAGI. CDR3 nucleotides: TGTGCCAGCAGACCACAGGGGTCGAGGTTTAGAGCTTTCTTT. Translation gives CASRPQGSRFRAFF.

The chain is built from TRBV27 and TRBJ1-2; tentatively, D is TRBD1 (5 bases). The CDR3 totals 15 residues. Trimming pared 5 bases from V and 2 bases from J, leaving 15 bases between. The germline CDR1 and CDR2 sequences are MNHEY and SMNVEV (reference sequence). The CDR3: CASSRGGVRNYGYTF. The CDR3 DNA is TGTGCCAGCAGTCGGGGAGGGGTCCGGAACTATGGCTACACCTTC.

CDR3 residues: CASSDQTGGRDGYTF. The CDR3 DNA reads as TGTGCCAGCAGTGACCAGACAGGGGGCAGGGATGGCTACACCTTC. This sequence joins TRBV6-1 and TRBJ1-2; 10 nucleotides match TRBD1. Per the germline V gene, CDR1 is MNHNS and CDR2 is SASEGT. V shed 3 bases, J shed 6 bases, and the junction held 7 bases outside the gene matches. This CDR3 spans 15 amino acids.

The chain carries TRBV29-1 and TRBJ2-7; TRBD1 aligns across 9 bases. The V gene's germline CDR1 is SQVTM and CDR2 ANQGSEA. The CDR3 contains 15 residues. V trimming: 3 bases; J trimming: 5 bases; junction bases outside the gene matches: 11. The CDR3 loop reads CSVDSTGQGRHEQYF. Written as DNA, the CDR3 is TGCAGCGTTGACAGTACGGGACAGGGTCGCCACGAGCAGTACTTC.

This clone was picked up a small number of times. The J gene is TRBJ2-7, the V gene TRBV29-1, with a possible D match to TRBD2 (6 bases). Germline V CDR1 and CDR2: SQVTM, ANQGSEA. CDR3 length equals 12 residues. The V end was cut by 4 bases, the J end by 2 bases, with 9 bases between. DNA of the CDR3: TGCAGCGTTGTGGAGGGAACCTACGAGCAGTACTTC. The encoded protein is CSVVEGTYEQYF.

This rearrangement joins TRBV2 to TRBJ1-4, with D unresolved. Germline V gene data show CDR1 as SNHLY and CDR2 as FYNNEI. Trimming cost V 7 bases and J 0 bases, with 9 bases left between them. CDR3 size: 14 residues. In DNA, the CDR3 is TGTGCCAGCAATCCAGTGTCAACTAATGAAAAACTGTTTTTT. Its protein product is CASNPVSTNEKLFF.

This clone has only one observation. As DNA, the CDR3 is TGTGCCACCAGCAGAGATCTTGAGTGGGGACTAGCGGGAATCGGAAGGCAGTTCTTC. It specifies CATSRDLEWGLAGIGRQFF. The chain employs TRBV15 and TRBJ2-1; TRBD2 matches at 13 bases. Germline V gives CDR1 LNHNV, CDR2 YYDKDF (reference sequence). The CDR3 runs 19 residues. V dropped 0 bases and J dropped 12; count of bases not matched to a gene: 17.

V is TRBV2 and J is TRBJ1-3; possibly TRBD1 for D (6 bases). V lost 2 bases, J lost 0 bases, and 11 bases lay in between. Germline lookup yields CDR1 SNHLY and CDR2 FYNNEI. This CDR3 comprises 16 residues. For the CDR3, the DNA is TGTGCCAGCAGTGAAATGGGGGCTAACTCTGGAAACACCATATATTTT. Protein sequence: CASSEMGANSGNTIYF.

This chain connects TRBV15 to TRBJ2-5; 14 bases are a match to TRBD2. The germline V gene encodes CDR1 LNHNV and CDR2 YYDKDF (reference sequence). With V trimmed by 0 bases and J by 4 bases, 1 base remained unmatched. The CDR3 length is 16 residues. The CDR3 DNA reads TGTGCCACCAGCAGAGATGGGACTAGCGGGAGAGAGACCCAGTACTTC. Residues: CATSRDGTSGRETQYF.

V usage is TRBV5-1 and J usage is TRBJ2-5; possibly TRBD1 for D (5 bases). The CDR3 has 14 residues. Germline-derived CDR1 and CDR2 are SGHRS and YFSETQ. The V end was cut by 0 bases, the J end by 2 bases, with 8 bases between. The CDR3 here is CASSLEGPQETQYF. The DNA for the CDR3 is TGCGCCAGCAGCTTGGAGGGGCCTCAAGAGACCCAGTACTTC.

This clone was observed a single time. This chain connects TRBV27 to TRBJ1-6, with D possibly being TRBD1 (5 bases). The V end was cut by 5 bases, the J end by 7 bases, with 9 bases between. The CDR3 totals 13 residues. The V gene's germline CDR1 is MNHEY and CDR2 SMNVEV (reference sequence). CDR3 amino acids: CASSRGRNSPLHF. Here the CDR3 DNA reads TGTGCCAGCAGTCGGGGGAGGAATTCACCCCTCCACTTT.

The sample holds one count of this clone. The genes are TRBV11-2 and TRBJ2-3, with TRBD2 identical over 11 bases. This CDR3 has 17 residues. The V gene end was trimmed by 5 bases and the J gene end by 0 bases; junction bases not matched to a gene: 7. Germline lookup yields CDR1 SGHAT and CDR2 FQNNGV. Here the CDR3 reads CASSIYGTSGSTDTQYF. DNA for the CDR3: TGTGCCAGCAGCATTTACGGGACTAGCGGTAGCACAGATACGCAGTATTTT.

The chain has TRBV4-2 and TRBJ1-1; a possible D gene is TRBD1 (6 bases). CDR3 length: 17 residues. Germline V gene lookup returns CDR1 LGHNA and CDR2 YNFKEQ. Trimming took 4 bases from V and 1 from J, leaving 19 bases between them. In nucleotides, the CDR3 is TGTGCCAGCAGCCTAACGGGGGGGGGCAGGGAGAACACTGAAGCTTTCTTT. Its translation is CASSLTGGGRENTEAFF.

This clone was seen a single time. V is TRBV10-3 and J is TRBJ2-1; TRBD2 matches 11 bases. Unmatched junction bases numbered 9, after V lost 10 bases and J lost 4 bases. The CDR3 has 15 residues. Germline CDR1 is ENHRY and CDR2 is SYGVKD. CDR3 region: CASKRTSGLYNEQFF. The DNA of the CDR3 is TGTGCCAGCAAGAGGACTAGCGGGTTATACAATGAGCAGTTCTTC.

This clone has just one count. The chain employs TRBV7-3 and TRBJ2-3; 11 bases agree with TRBD2. CDR3 length: 17 residues. The germline V gene has CDR1 SGHTA and CDR2 FQGTGA. The trim removed 8 bases at V and 2 bases at J, leaving 12 bases unmatched. The CDR3 coding sequence is TGTGCCAGCTCCCGGGTTAGCGGGAGGGCCTACACAGATACGCAGTATTTT. This codes for CASSRVSGRAYTDTQYF.